A selection of T cell receptor beta chains follows, all from one sample in a study of regulatory T cells in long-lasting Graves disease. TCRdb processed the multiplex PCR reads anew with MiXCR; each CDR3 protein has one entry. The top ten clones hold under 15% of a sample with around 430,000 distinct CDR3 sequences, 22% of them seen once. Sequenced material: peripheral blood mononuclear cells (PBMCs), taken when the disease was refractory, from a patient treated with antithyroid drugs. The receptors originated from a female donor with Graves disease. CDR3s include the opening cysteine and the closing phenylalanine or tryptophan. Fields, in order: D gene, V gene, clone size, J gene, CDR3 DNA, CDR3 protein. D genes are given only for firm matches. Clone size is stated in some rows and not others, as once, few, many or a class when expanded.

>-|TRBV14|-|TRBJ2-2
TGTGCCAGCAGCCGGGACTCCCCCAGAGTCGGGGAGCTGTTTTTT
CASSRDSPRVGELFF
>-|TRBV28|-|TRBJ2-1
TGTGCCAGCAGCTATGGACAGCCGAGGGGGCAGTTCTTC
CASSYGQPRGQFF
>-|TRBV11-1|many|TRBJ2-2
TGTGCCAGCAGCGCCTTACAGGGCCCGACCGGGGAGCTGTTTTTT
CASSALQGPTGELFF
>TRBD2|TRBV29-1|-|TRBJ2-1
TGCAGCGCAACCGGACTAGCGGCCTACAATGAGCAGTTCTTC
CSATGLAAYNEQFF
>-|TRBV27|many|TRBJ2-7
TGTGCCAGCAGCTTAGTGGGGGGGCTTTACGAGCAGTACTTC
CASSLVGGLYEQYF
>-|TRBV28|many|TRBJ1-1
TGTGCCAGCGGGGACGGGAACACTGAAGCTTTCTTT
CASGDGNTEAFF
>-|TRBV7-6|-|TRBJ2-7
TGTGCCAGCAGCTTAGCTGGGGAAGACGAGCAGTACTTC
CASSLAGEDEQYF
>-|TRBV4-1|-|TRBJ1-4
TGCGCCAGCAGGAAAGTCGGGGGACGTGAAAAACTGTTTTTT
CASRKVGGREKLFF
>TRBD1|TRBV24-1|-|TRBJ2-2
TGTGCCACCATGGCAGGGGGACCGAACACCGGGGAGCTGTTTTTT
CATMAGGPNTGELFF
>TRBD1|TRBV11-2|many|TRBJ1-3
TGTGCCAGCAGCGCCTCGACAGGGGGAGGAAACACCATATATTTT
CASSASTGGGNTIYF
>TRBD1|TRBV30|-|TRBJ1-2
TGTGCCTGGGGCTCGGACAGGGCCCATGGCTACACCTTC
CAWGSDRAHGYTF
>-|TRBV7-2|-|TRBJ1-2
TGTGCCAGCAGCTTAGCAGGGTCCTATGGCCACACCTTC
CASSLAGSYGHTF
>-|TRBV24-1|many|TRBJ2-5
TGTGCCACCAGTGATTTTACTGCGGAAGAGACCCAGTACTTC
CATSDFTAEETQYF
>-|TRBV7-2|many|TRBJ2-5
TGTGCCAGCAGCTTAGGTCCGGGGGTGGGGGAGACCCAGTACTTC
CASSLGPGVGETQYF
>-|TRBV4-3|-|TRBJ2-3
TGCGCCAGCAGCTTCCGGACAAGCGAGACAGATACGCAGTATTTT
CASSFRTSETDTQYF
>-|TRBV10-3|-|TRBJ2-6
TGTGCCACCACAGGGAATGGGGCCAACGTCCTGACTTTC
CATTGNGANVLTF
>-|TRBV7-2|-|TRBJ1-1
TGTGCCAGCACCCCATGGGGCAACCTAATAATGAACACTGAAGCTTTCTTT
CASTPWGNLIMNTEAFF
>-|TRBV29-1|many|TRBJ1-5
TGCAGCGTTGCATGGCCGAATAGCAATCAGCCCCAGCATTTT
CSVAWPNSNQPQHF
>TRBD1|TRBV6-1|many|TRBJ1-2
TGTGCCAGCAGACCAGACAGGGAGCGTGGCTACACCTTC
CASRPDRERGYTF
>-|TRBV7-2|few|TRBJ1-2
TGTGCCAGCAGCTTGGGGGTCCGAGGGATAGGCGATGGCTACACCTTC
CASSLGVRGIGDGYTF
>-|TRBV12-3/TRBV12-4|many|TRBJ1-2
TGTGCCAGCGGCCCTAGCTATGGCTACACCTTC
CASGPSYGYTF
>TRBD1|TRBV6-1|few|TRBJ2-3
TGTGCCAGCAGAGAGGACAGGGGCACAGATACGCAGTATTTT
CASREDRGTDTQYF
>-|TRBV28|many|TRBJ2-7
TGTGCCAGCATGCACCACGAGCAGTACTTC
CASMHHEQYF
>TRBD1|TRBV11-1|-|TRBJ1-6
TGTGCCAGCAGCCGCCGAGGACAGGCGAATAATTCACCCCTCCACTTT
CASSRRGQANNSPLHF
>-|TRBV7-2|few|TRBJ2-2
TGTGCCAGCAGCTTCAGTCCCACCGGGGAGCTGTTTTTT
CASSFSPTGELFF
>TRBD1|TRBV5-5|once|TRBJ1-2
TGTGCCAGCAGCACCCAGGGGGATCTCTATGGCTACACCTTC
CASSTQGDLYGYTF
>-|TRBV29-1|-|TRBJ1-1
TGCAGCGTGCGACAGGCGAACACTGAAGCTTTCTTT
CSVRQANTEAFF
>TRBD1|TRBV5-1|few|TRBJ1-1
TGCGCCAGCAGGACAGGGGGCTGGAACACTGAAGCTTTCTTT
CASRTGGWNTEAFF
>-|TRBV7-2|many|TRBJ2-5
TGTGCCAGCAGCTTAGGTGAAGAAGAGACCCAGTACTTC
CASSLGEEETQYF
>TRBD1|TRBV7-9|many|TRBJ2-7
TGTGCCAGCAGCCCACAGGGGTCCGAGCAGTACTTC
CASSPQGSEQYF
>-|TRBV19|few|TRBJ1-6
TGTGCCAGTAAAATCGGCAGGTTGGATTCACCCCTCCACTTT
CASKIGRLDSPLHF